Detailed here is one TCR beta chain. The antigen is unknown. This entry belongs to a study of T-cell reconstitution after alpha-beta-depleted transplantation in children. Broader study findings: Newly generated T cells supplied most T-cell counts and diversity one year post-transplant. Some patients' high day-60 TCRbeta diversity was traced to surviving recipient T cells and thymic progenitors. After transplant, at about two months, alpha-beta T cells were reportedly derived from several hundred expanded graft clones.

The TCRbeta library was prepared with unique molecular identifiers. One entry per CDR3 protein, called by TCRdb with MiXCR from the PCR reads. This sample has approximately 400,000 distinct CDR3 sequences, with 15% to 20% found just once. V was clipped by 3 bases and J by 1 base, with 15 bases between them. Germline V CDR1 and CDR2: SGHNT, YENEEA. The CDR3 spans 16 residues. V gene TRBV11-3 combines with J gene TRBJ2-5; D call uncertain. Material: PBMCs, mostly from graft donor cells, obtained 360 days after TCRalphabeta/CD19-depleted stem cell transplant. The TCR sequence derives from a boy younger than two who had a stem cell transplant for Wiskott-Aldrich syndrome, so the T cells may come from the graft donor. CDR3 sequence reads: CASSFGATRFQETQYF. As DNA, the CDR3 is TGTGCCAGCAGCTTCGGAGCTACCAGATTCCAAGAGACCCAGTACTTC.